Included here is one T cell receptor (beta chain) sequence, with context. Its specificity is not known. This sample is part of a study of OX40 agonist ivuxolimab in advanced cancers. Study details: Ivuxolimab is a fully human IgG2 antibody that activates OX40 (CD134). Every 2 weeks, patients got intravenous ivuxolimab at one of six dose levels (0.01-10 mg/kg).

Baseline was the first blood sampling point, followed by cycle 4 day 1 and cycle 7 day 1. The study's findings and limits: In CD8+ T cells, expanded clones were on average more numerous than in CD4+.

Sequencing was performed with immunoSEQ multiplex PCR; in TCRdb, only in-frame clones are kept and a portion is missing. The sample includes about 84,000 clones, 89% of them seen just once. Germline assignment: CDR1 SNHLY and CDR2 FYNNEI. CDR3 length equals 15 residues. J lost 7 bases, V lost 6 bases, and 8 bases had no gene match. The TCR was taken from an adult with an advanced solid tumor such as melanoma, head and neck, liver or kidney cancer. The chain combines TRBV2 with TRBJ1-4, with 10 bases matching TRBD1. The sample here was CD4+ or CD8+ T cells sorted from blood, taken in a trial of the OX40 agonist ivuxolimab. The CDR3 loop reads CASRADRGPFEKLFF. In nucleotides, the CDR3 is TGTGCCAGCAGAGCAGACAGGGGGCCTTTTGAAAAACTGTTTTTT.